Sequencing of this T cell receptor beta chain was carried out in a study of blood T cell repertoires in COVID-19. CDR1 and CDR2 from the germline V gene are GTSNPN and SVGIG (reference sequence). CDR3 size: 15 residues. Trimming removed 0 bases at V and 1 base at J, with 11 bases between. Under the authors' procedure: The authors estimated nucleated cell counts from reference gene primer amplification. The method was immunoSEQ multiplex PCR; TCRdb's version includes in-frame clones alone and lacks a portion of them. V, J and clone size were drawn from that table, and D and trimming were deduced from the DNA. The sample lists fewer than 350,000 clones; over 85% were seen once.

The sequenced sample was peripheral blood. The receptor comes from a woman between 55 and 75 years old with COVID-19, enrolled during active disease. The rearrangement links TRBV30 to TRBJ2-3, with D possibly TRBD1 on 5 matching bases. DNA of the CDR3: TGTGCCTGGAGTGTAAGTGGGGCTGGCACAGATACGCAGTATTTT. Amino acid sequence: CAWSVSGAGTDTQYF.